This paragraph covers one TCR beta chain sequence. The antigen it recognizes is unknown. Base qualities are not at hand, and no much larger clone is one base apart. The trial excluded patients who had a history of autoimmune disease or were on systemic immunosuppression. Peripheral blood for TCR sequencing was collected from all dose cohorts at baseline, on cycle 4 day 1, and on cycle 7 day 1. Samples came from an open-label, multicenter, first-in-human phase I dose-escalation trial of ivuxolimab. Adults with locally advanced or metastatic head and neck squamous cell, hepatocellular, melanoma or renal cell carcinoma were enrolled in the trial. Before TCR sequencing, CD4+ T cells and CD8+ T cells were sorted from peripheral blood as separate populations. This record belongs to a study of OX40 agonist ivuxolimab in advanced cancers. Turning to the overall study: Ivuxolimab was an agonistic, fully human IgG2 monoclonal antibody directed against OX40 (CD134), a costimulatory receptor. In the dose-escalation cohort, roughly 80% of patients were male, and the mean age was roughly 60 years, with a range of about 23 to 85. Among the roughly 50 dose-escalation patients, 19 had hepatocellular carcinoma, some 15 melanoma, 9 renal cell carcinoma and 9 head and neck cancer. Partial responses occurred in three dose-escalation patients, of whom one had hepatocellular carcinoma and two had cutaneous melanoma. Intravenous ivuxolimab was administered to patients every 2 weeks at six dose levels: 0.01, 0.1, 0.3, 1.5, 3 and 10 mg/kg. The monotherapy dose-escalation portion (N of about 50 patients) of the phase I ivuxolimab trial is reported in the paper. Peripheral TCRbeta sequencing aimed to test whether ivuxolimab altered TCR sequence diversity and caused clonal T-cell expansion. Patients were allowed to have had prior anti-PD-1, anti-PD-L1 or anti-CTLA-4 therapy, and approximately 43% of the dose-escalation patients had previously received checkpoint inhibitors. What the research found in general, with its limitations: Partial responders in the 0.1-3.0 mg/kg groups had among the lowest normalized peripheral clonal expansion, especially among CD8+ T cells. At doses of 0.1 to 3.0 mg/kg, clonal expansion of both CD4+ and CD8+ blood T cells was observed from baseline to week 6. Low levels of normalized T-cell clonal expansion were also shown by some nonresponding patients. Which antigens the clonally expanded peripheral T cells were specific for was not determined. After ivuxolimab, expanded clones were on average more numerous among CD8+ T cells than among CD4+ T cells.

CDR1 and CDR2 were assigned from the germline V gene as MDHEN and SYDVKM. Between the V and J ends, shortened by 3 bases and 2 bases respectively, the junction contains 11 bases. The CDR3 runs 15 amino acids, cysteine and phenylalanine included. Just the 45-base CDR3 DNA is kept, in frame starting at base 1. To sequence the TCRbeta CDR3 region, genomic DNA was isolated from the sorted cells. The immunoSEQ Assay was used to sequence the TCRbeta CDR3 regions. This is the immuneACCESS table as TCRdb keeps it, with only in-frame sequences that have V and J called. A part of the clones is gone; compared with another copy, unresolved V genes explain less than half, and the rest is unexplained. Present in this sample are approximately 69,000 clones, roughly 83% of which were seen just once. In total, the top ten clones hold about 8% of the sample.

The sequence was collected from an adult with an advanced solid tumor such as melanoma, head and neck, liver or kidney cancer. The starting material was CD4+ or CD8+ T cells sorted from blood, obtained in a trial of the OX40 agonist ivuxolimab. Recombination connected TRBV28 to TRBJ2-1; the D gene cannot be resolved reliably. The nucleotide sequence reads TGTGCCAGCAGTTTCGCTTTACCCACCTACAATGAGCAGTTCTTC. It translates as CASSFALPTYNEQFF.